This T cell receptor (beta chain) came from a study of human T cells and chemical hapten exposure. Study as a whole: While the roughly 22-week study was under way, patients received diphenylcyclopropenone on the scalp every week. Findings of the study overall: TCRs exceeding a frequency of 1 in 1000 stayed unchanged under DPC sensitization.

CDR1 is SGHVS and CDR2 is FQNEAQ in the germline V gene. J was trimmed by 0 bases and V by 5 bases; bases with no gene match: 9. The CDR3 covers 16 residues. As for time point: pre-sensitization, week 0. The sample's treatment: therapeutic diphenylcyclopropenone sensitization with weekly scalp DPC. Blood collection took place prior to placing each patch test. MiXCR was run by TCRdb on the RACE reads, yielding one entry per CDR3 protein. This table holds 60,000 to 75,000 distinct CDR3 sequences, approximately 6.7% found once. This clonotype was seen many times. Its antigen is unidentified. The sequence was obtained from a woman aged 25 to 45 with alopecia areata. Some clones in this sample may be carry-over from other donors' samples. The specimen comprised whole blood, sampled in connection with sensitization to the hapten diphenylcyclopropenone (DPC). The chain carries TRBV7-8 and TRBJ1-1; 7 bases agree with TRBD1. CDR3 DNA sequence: TGTGCCAGCAGCCCAAGGGACAGAACACTGAACACTGAAGCTTTCTTT. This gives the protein CASSPRDRTLNTEAFF.